These 5 T cell receptor beta chains were sequenced from one sample in a study of blood T cell repertoires in COVID-19. Repertoires were generated with immunoSEQ multiplex PCR, while TCRdb's copy carries only in-frame clones and drops some. The table lists under 350,000 clones, 70% to 90% of them singletons, with 4% to 5% in the top ten. The material sequenced was PBMCs or T cells enriched from blood (not recorded which). These TCRs come from a middle-aged woman with acute COVID-19.

This clone has just a few counts. V and J are TRBV6-4 and TRBJ1-2, with 7 bases matching TRBD1. The trim removed 4 bases at V and 1 base at J, leaving 9 bases unmatched. This CDR3 has 16 residues. Germline loops: CDR1 MRHNA, CDR2 SNTAGT. CDR3: CASSVLFGTVNYGYTF. The CDR3 region has the DNA TGTGCCAGCAGTGTCCTTTTCGGGACAGTTAACTATGGCTACACCTTC.

The chain uses TRBV4-2 and TRBJ1-4; 9 bases agree with TRBD1. J gave up 5 bases and V 1 base, and 8 bases lay outside the gene matches. CDR3 length: 17 residues. The germline gives CDR1 LGHNA, CDR2 YNFKEQ. The CDR3 nucleotides read TGTGCCAGCAGCCAAGTAAAACAGGGGGCGAAAAATGAAAAACTGTTTTTT. Its protein is CASSQVKQGAKNEKLFF.

This sequence joins TRBV11-2 and TRBJ2-7; D is uncertain. The V gene's germline CDR1 is SGHAT and CDR2 FQNNGV. Between the trimmed V and J ends, which lost 1 base and 3 bases, there was a span of 4 bases. This CDR3 is 12 amino acids long. CDR3 region: CASSLGLYEQYF. CDR3 coding DNA: TGTGCCAGCAGCTTAGGACTCTACGAGCAGTACTTC.

V usage is TRBV11-2 and J usage is TRBJ1-2, with D maybe TRBD1 (5 bases). The V gene's germline CDR1 is SGHAT and CDR2 FQNNGV. The CDR3 has 15 residues. Trimming removed 1 base from V and 4 bases from J, with 13 bases in between. The CDR3 DNA follows: TGTGCCAGCAGCTTAGGATCTGGGGCTCCCTATGGCTACACCTTC. Protein sequence: CASSLGSGAPYGYTF.

The chain is built from TRBV4-2 and TRBJ2-1; TRBD1 aligns across 7 bases. Losses at the gene ends were 1 base for V and 8 bases for J; bases not matched to a gene: 8. Germline-derived CDR1 and CDR2 are LGHNA and YNFKEQ. The CDR3 sequence is 15 residues long. CDR3 coding DNA: TGTGCCAGCAGCCAAGGGCAGGGGGTAGGAGATGAGCAGTTCTTC. Its protein is CASSQGQGVGDEQFF.